These T cell receptor beta chains were read from a single sample in a study of CD8 T cells in Susac syndrome. MiXCR, run by TCRdb on the immunoSEQ multiplex PCR reads, gives a single entry per CDR3 protein. Among approximately 80,000 distinct CDR3 sequences listed, about 91% were seen once. The sample consisted of CD8+ T cells from PBMCs. All receptors come from a human donor with multiple sclerosis. The CDR3 runs from the conserved cysteine through the conserved F or W. Each record gives: D gene, J gene, V gene, CDR3 protein, CDR3 DNA. A D gene is named only where the DNA matches it firmly.

>-|TRBJ2-5|TRBV7-2
CASSLSGQETQYF
TGTGCCAGCAGCCTAAGCGGGCAAGAGACCCAGTACTTC
>TRBD1|TRBJ1-5|TRBV2
CAGQVNSNQPQHF
TGTGCCGGACAGGTGAATAGCAATCAGCCCCAGCATTTT
>-|TRBJ1-1|TRBV7-9
CASSLLGPMNTEAFF
TGTGCCAGCAGCTTATTGGGACCGATGAACACTGAAGCTTTCTTT
>-|TRBJ2-3|TRBV7-8
CASSFLMSMTDTQYF
TGTGCCAGCAGCTTCCTAATGTCCATGACAGATACGCAGTATTTT
>TRBD1|TRBJ2-7|TRBV4-3
CASSPGQGRDEQYF
TGCGCCAGCAGCCCGGGACAGGGTCGCGACGAGCAGTACTTC
>-|TRBJ2-3|TRBV7-6
CASSRGLVPDTQYF
TGTGCCAGCAGCCGGGGACTCGTCCCGGATACGCAGTATTTT
>-|TRBJ2-1|TRBV27
CASSLTLENEQFF
TGTGCCAGCAGTTTAACTTTAGAAAATGAGCAGTTCTTC
>TRBD1|TRBJ2-7|TRBV6-1
CASSESIGGSPEQYF
TGTGCCAGCAGTGAATCTATAGGGGGCTCCCCCGAGCAGTACTTC
>TRBD2|TRBJ2-1|TRBV5-1
CASSGEMLAGGPTRSYNEQFF
TGCGCCAGCAGCGGAGAAATGCTAGCGGGAGGGCCTACCCGCTCCTACAATGAGCAGTTCTTC
>TRBD2|TRBJ2-7|TRBV6-2/TRBV6-3
CASSYALAETYEQYF
TGTGCCAGCAGTTACGCGCTAGCGGAGACTTACGAGCAGTACTTC
>TRBD2|TRBJ2-3|TRBV11-2
CASSTRLIAGSFTDTQYF
TGTGCCAGCAGCACCCGACTTATAGCGGGGAGTTTCACAGATACGCAGTATTTT
>-|TRBJ2-5|TRBV7-6
CASSLALQGQTQYF
TGTGCCAGCAGCTTAGCGCTTCAGGGGCAGACCCAGTACTTC
>TRBD1|TRBJ1-2|TRBV27
CASSSRTGTNYGYTF
TGTGCCAGCAGTTCTCGGACAGGGACTAACTATGGCTACACCTTC
>TRBD1|TRBJ2-5|TRBV24-1
CATSDLQGNVETQYF
TGTGCCACCAGTGATCTACAGGGGAACGTAGAGACCCAGTACTTC